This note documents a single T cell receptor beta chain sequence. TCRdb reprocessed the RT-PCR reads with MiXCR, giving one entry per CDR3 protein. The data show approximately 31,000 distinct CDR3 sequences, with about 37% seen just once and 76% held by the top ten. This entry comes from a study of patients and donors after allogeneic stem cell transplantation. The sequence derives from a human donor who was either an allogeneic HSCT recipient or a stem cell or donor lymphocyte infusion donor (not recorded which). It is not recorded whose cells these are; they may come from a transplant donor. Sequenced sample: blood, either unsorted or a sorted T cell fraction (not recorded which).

This chain's CDR3 is CASSQDPGVQPQHF. In DNA form, the CDR3 reads TGCGCCAGCAGCCAAGATCCCGGCGTTCAGCCCCAGCATTTT. The rearrangement uses TRBV4-3 and TRBJ1-5; D is ambiguous. With 0 bases removed from V and 6 bases from J, the gap between germline ends came to 9 bases. The CDR3 has 14 amino acids. Looked up from germline, CDR1 is LGHNA and CDR2 is YSLEER.